Described below is a single T cell receptor beta chain sequence and its context. This CDR3 comprises 13 residues. Trimming removed 5 bases at V and 8 bases at J, with 15 bases between. The V gene's germline CDR1 is SEHNR and CDR2 FQNEAQ (reference sequence). These data come from a study of cytomegalovirus exposure and HLA in healthy donors. Assay: immunoSEQ multiplex PCR; the TCRdb copy retains only in-frame clones and omits some. The sample has roughly 52,000 clones; about nine tenths are singletons. What was sequenced was PBMCs. The J gene is TRBJ1-1, the V gene TRBV7-9; no clear D gene. The receptor comes from a man between 18 and 35 years old in good health and CMV-seronegative. The CDR3 here is CASSPPRRQEAFF. The CDR3 DNA follows: TGTGCCAGCAGCCCCCCGCGAAGACAAGAAGCTTTCTTT.